A single sample is the source of the 26 T cell receptor beta chains below, sequenced in a study of T cell responses to AZD1222 COVID-19 vaccine. Clones were sequenced by immunoSEQ multiplex PCR, and TCRdb holds only the in-frame ones, with some missing. The table records 150,000 to 180,000 clones, 87% of them present only once. This material consisted of peripheral blood, taken 28 days after the second AZD1222 dose. These receptor sequences come from an adult who received the AZD1222 COVID-19 vaccine.

The DNA for the CDR3 is TGTGCCAGCTCCCATGACAGCCCTGCGGGGACCCAGTACTTC. Amino acids: CASSHDSPAGTQYF. The V gene is TRBV18, the J gene TRBJ2-5, with D possibly called TRBD1 or TRBD2 (5 bases each). Trimming cost V 6 bases and J 7 bases, with 18 bases left between them. The length of the CDR3 is 14 residues. Germline CDR1 is KGHSH and CDR2 is LQKENI.

The chain recombines TRBV10-1 with TRBJ2-1; tentative D call: TRBD2 (5 bases). This CDR3 spans 11 amino acids. The germline V gene has CDR1 WNHNN and CDR2 SYGVQD (reference sequence). Trimming shortened V by 2 bases and J by 9 bases, and 5 bases separated the two germline ends. CDR3 loop: CASSEGGEQFF. The CDR3 nucleotides are TGCGCCAGCAGTGAGGGAGGTGAGCAGTTCTTC.

This rearrangement joins TRBV11-2 to TRBJ2-2; 9 bases map to TRBD1. V shed 5 bases, J shed 3 bases, and the junction held 4 bases outside the gene matches. CDR3 length: 15 residues. Germline V gene lookup returns CDR1 SGHAT and CDR2 FQNNGV. The CDR3 sequence: CASSLTGGYTGELFF. CDR3 nucleotide sequence: TGTGCCAGCAGCCTGACAGGGGGGTACACCGGGGAGCTGTTTTTT. The complete variable domain, with remaining parts taken from reference TRBV11-2 and TRBJ2-2, reads EAGVAQSPRYKIIEKRQSVAFWCNPISGHATLYWYQQILGQGPKLLIQFQNNGVVDDSQLPKDRFSAERLKGVDSTLKIQPAKLEDSAVYLCASSLTGGYTGELFFGEGSRLTVL.

This clone was observed once. V gene TRBV6-5 combines with J gene TRBJ1-6; D is unresolved. Germline V gives CDR1 MNHEY, CDR2 SVGAGI. The CDR3 sequence is 14 residues long. The V end was cut by 7 bases, the J end by 10 bases, with 17 bases between. CDR3 sequence: CASNIPGFGSPLHF. The CDR3 DNA reads as TGTGCCAGCAATATCCCCGGTTTTGGGTCACCCCTCCACTTT.

V and J are TRBV28 and TRBJ1-1, with 10 bases fitting TRBD1. Losses at the gene ends were 6 bases for V and 1 base for J; bases not matched to a gene: 11. The germline gives CDR1 MDHEN, CDR2 SYDVKM. The CDR3 consists of 17 residues. The CDR3 region has the DNA TGTGCCAGCAGGACTCGGGACAGGGGAGAAGCGAACACTGAAGCTTTCTTT. Translated: CASRTRDRGEANTEAFF.

This clone has a handful of counts. The chain uses TRBV19 and TRBJ2-3; D is perhaps TRBD1 (6 bases). Trimming stripped 5 bases from V and 5 bases from J, with 17 bases between. CDR3 length: 15 amino acids. Germline CDR1 reads LNHDA; CDR2 reads SQIVND (reference sequence). The CDR3 DNA reads as TGTGCCAGTAGTGGGGGCAAGGGCGGTGGAGATACGCAGTATTTT. Residues: CASSGGKGGGDTQYF.

The chain combines TRBV7-2 with TRBJ2-3; tentative D call: TRBD1 (5 bases). The CDR3 sequence is 13 residues long. From germline, CDR1 is SGHTA and CDR2 FQGNSA. The V end was cut by 7 bases, the J end by 3 bases, with 11 bases between. The CDR3, as DNA: TGTGCCAGCACAAAACCAGGGACAGATACGCAGTATTTT. Its protein is CASTKPGTDTQYF. Based on the CDR3 plus reference TRBV7-2 and TRBJ2-3, the full variable domain is GAGVSQSPSNKVTEKGKDVELRCDPISGHTALYWYRQSLGQGLEFLIYFQGNSAPDKSGLPSDRFSAERTGGSVSTLTIQRTQQEDSAVYLCASTKPGTDTQYFGPGTRLTVL.

The CDR3 protein is CASSLEGGYNSPLHF. The CDR3 DNA reads as TGTGCCAGCAGCTTGGAGGGGGGATATAATTCACCCCTCCACTTT. The V call is TRBV5-4, the J call TRBJ1-6; tentative D call: TRBD1 (6 bases). V was shortened by 0 bases and J by 4 bases, with 8 bases between the two germline ends. Germline V gene data show CDR1 as SGHNT and CDR2 as YYREEE (reference sequence). The length of the CDR3 is 15 residues.

The chain uses TRBV3-1 (or the pseudogene TRBV3-2) and TRBJ2-2; 15 nucleotides match TRBD2. With 4 bases clipped from V and 5 bases from J, the junction kept 2 bases outside the gene matches. Looked up from germline, CDR1 is LGHDT and CDR2 is YNNKEL (reference sequence). The CDR3 extends over 16 amino acids. CDR3 DNA: TGTGCCAGCAGCCGCGGACTAGCGGGAGGGACCGGGGAGCTGTTTTTT. Its protein is CASSRGLAGGTGELFF.

Comments on this clone: Relative to the germline gene, one junction end is altered; a read error may explain this. The chain employs TRBV12-3 or TRBV12-4 and TRBJ2-7; tentatively, D is TRBD2 (5 bases). This CDR3 is 13 amino acids long. CDR3 residues: CASSLAEGYEQYF. CDR3 nucleotides: TGTGCCAGCAGTCTAGCCGAGGGTTACGAGCAGTACTTC.

The rearrangement links TRBV2 to TRBJ2-1, with D perhaps matching TRBD2 (5 bases). With 6 bases removed from V and 6 bases from J, the gap between germline ends came to 12 bases. CDR1 SNHLY and CDR2 FYNNEI come from the germline V gene. The CDR3 length is 13 residues. DNA of the CDR3: TGTGCCAGCAGCAAATTAAGCGGCAATGAGCAGTTCTTC. This sequence encodes CASSKLSGNEQFF.

The chain has TRBV28 and TRBJ2-7; 10 bases are a match to TRBD2. The germline CDR1 and CDR2 sequences are MDHEN and SYDVKM. V lost 7 bases to trimming and J lost 3 bases; unmatched junction nucleotides: 12. The CDR3 spans 16 residues. The CDR3 region is CASTKGGTSVFYEQYF. CDR3 in DNA: TGTGCCAGCACTAAAGGCGGGACTAGCGTATTCTACGAGCAGTACTTC. Filled out from reference TRBV28 and TRBJ2-7, the complete variable domain reads DVKVTQSSRYLVKRTGEKVFLECVQDMDHENMFWYRQDPGLGLRLIYFSYDVKMKEKGDIPEGYSVSREKKERFSLILESASTNQTSMYLCASTKGGTSVFYEQYFGPGTRLTVT.

The chain links TRBV2 to TRBJ2-7; 7 bases line up with TRBD1. The V gene end was trimmed by 7 bases and the J gene end by 1 base; junction bases not matched to a gene: 7. Germline CDR1 is SNHLY and CDR2 is FYNNEI. This CDR3 has 14 residues. CDR3 sequence reads: CASTGQALSYEQYF. CDR3 nucleotides: TGTGCCAGCACTGGACAGGCCCTTTCCTACGAGCAGTACTTC.

The chain uses TRBV19 and TRBJ2-7; D could derive from TRBD1 or TRBD2 (5 bases each). The length of the CDR3 is 15 residues. V was trimmed by 4 bases and J by 0 bases, leaving 13 bases between them. Germline CDR1 is LNHDA and CDR2 is SQIVND (reference sequence). CDR3 sequence: CASSTTPGTSYEQYF. DNA for the CDR3: TGTGCCAGTAGTACAACCCCAGGGACCTCCTACGAGCAGTACTTC.

The chain joins TRBV7-2 to TRBJ1-4, with D perhaps TRBD1 (6 bases). This CDR3 comprises 15 residues. The V end lost 5 bases, the J end lost 4 bases, and 14 bases lay between the germline ends. Germline CDR1 reads SGHTA; CDR2 reads FQGNSA. The CDR3 loop is CASSPRGRDNEKLFF. CDR3 sequence (DNA): TGTGCCAGCAGCCCCCGGGGGCGAGATAATGAAAAACTGTTTTTT. The variable domain in full, completed from reference TRBV7-2 and TRBJ1-4, reads GAGVSQSPSNKVTEKGKDVELRCDPISGHTALYWYRQSLGQGLEFLIYFQGNSAPDKSGLPSDRFSAERTGGSVSTLTIQRTQQEDSAVYLCASSPRGRDNEKLFFGSGTQLSVL.

This CDR3 reads CASALGPAAKNIQYF. The CDR3 DNA is TGTGCTAGTGCCCTTGGACCCGCAGCCAAAAACATTCAGTACTTC. V is TRBV12-5 and J is TRBJ2-4; D unclear. The CDR3 consists of 15 residues. Germline values: CDR1 LGHNT, CDR2 FRNRAP. V lost 7 bases and J lost 0, with 13 bases in between. Looking up the rest from reference TRBV12-5 and TRBJ2-4 gives the full variable domain: DARVTQTPRHKVTEMGQEVTMRCQPILGHNTVFWYRQTMMQGLELLAYFRNRAPLDDSGMPKDRFSAEMPDATLATLKIQPSEPRDSAVYFCASALGPAAKNIQYFGAGTRLSVL.

The V gene is TRBV3-1 (or the pseudogene TRBV3-2), the J gene TRBJ2-6; TRBD1 is a possible D gene (7 bases). The CDR3 loop spans 17 amino acids. Trimming stripped 4 bases from V and 0 bases from J, with 13 bases between. Germline CDR1 LGHDT, CDR2 YNNKEL (reference sequence). CDR3 amino acids: CASSPAGQSSGANVLTF. CDR3 sequence (DNA): TGTGCCAGCAGCCCGGCGGGACAGAGCTCTGGGGCCAACGTCCTGACTTTC.

The CDR3, as DNA: TGTGCCAGCAGCCAAGACCAAGGACCCACACAAGTTCAGTATTTT. Protein product: CASSQDQGPTQVQYF. The chain is built from TRBV3-1 (or the pseudogene TRBV3-2) and TRBJ2-3; D gene uncertain. V shed 0 bases and J shed 12 bases, with 19 bases lying between them. The CDR3 is 15 residues long. The germline V gene has CDR1 LGHDT and CDR2 YNNKEL (reference sequence).

The chain recombines TRBV11-1 with TRBJ2-7; maybe TRBD2 (5 bases). CDR3 length equals 15 residues. Per the germline V gene, CDR1 is SGHAT and CDR2 is FQDESV (reference sequence). Between the trimmed V and J ends, which lost 2 bases and 2 bases, there was a span of 13 bases. In DNA form, the CDR3 reads TGTGCCAGCAGCTTAAGTGGGCAGACTACCTACGAGCAGTACTTC. This sequence encodes CASSLSGQTTYEQYF. The whole variable domain, filled in from reference TRBV11-1 and TRBJ2-7, reads EAEVAQSPRYKITEKSQAVAFWCDPISGHATLYWYRQILGQGPELLVQFQDESVVDDSQLPKDRFSAERLKGVDSTLKIQPAELGDSAMYLCASSLSGQTTYEQYFGPGTRLTVT.

The genes are TRBV6-6 and TRBJ1-4, with 11 bases lining up with TRBD1. Germline V gene sequence: CDR1 MNHNY, CDR2 SVGAGI (reference sequence). This CDR3 contains 13 residues. The V gene end was trimmed by 9 bases and the J gene end by 8 bases; junction bases not matched to a gene: 5. In DNA, the CDR3 is TGTGCCAGTCGGGACAGGGGGAGGGAAAAACTGTTTTTT. Amino acid sequence: CASRDRGREKLFF.

V usage is TRBV25-1 and J usage is TRBJ1-1, with D hard to call. CDR3 length equals 14 residues. Germline values: CDR1 MGHDK, CDR2 SYGVNS. Trimming took 3 bases from V and 1 from J, leaving 9 bases between them. The CDR3, as DNA: TGTGCCAGCAGTGATCCCGGGAAGAACACTGAAGCTTTCTTT. Protein product: CASSDPGKNTEAFF.

This chain links TRBV7-3 with TRBJ2-3, with TRBD2 matching 11 bases. This CDR3 has 15 residues. Germline V gene sequence: CDR1 SGHTA, CDR2 FQGTGA. With V trimmed by 5 bases and J by 3 bases, 4 bases remained unmatched. CDR3 sequence reads: CASSRTSGRTDTQYF. Here the CDR3 DNA reads TGTGCCAGCAGCCGGACTAGCGGGCGAACAGATACGCAGTATTTT.

This chain connects TRBV7-9 to TRBJ1-1; TRBD1 might be the D (6 bases). CDR1 and CDR2 from the germline V gene are SEHNR and FQNEAQ (reference sequence). The V end lost 5 bases, the J end lost 4 bases, and 14 bases lay between the germline ends. CDR3 length equals 14 residues. The DNA of the CDR3 is TGTGCCAGCAGCCAAAACAGGGAAAGCACTGAAGCTTTCTTT. It is translated as CASSQNRESTEAFF.

For this clone: In the same sample, other DNA sequences code for this CDR3. The chain joins TRBV18 to TRBJ2-3; D remains ambiguous. The germline gives CDR1 KGHSH, CDR2 LQKENI. Trimming cost V 3 bases and J 3 bases, with 4 bases left between them. The length of the CDR3 is 12 residues. This chain's CDR3 is CASSPPTDTQYF. CDR3 DNA: TGTGCCAGCTCACCCCCTACAGATACGCAGTATTTT.

The rearrangement joins TRBV5-6 to TRBJ2-1, with D possibly TRBD2 on 7 matching bases. V was clipped by 0 bases and J by 3 bases, with 10 bases between them. The germline V gene encodes CDR1 SGHDT and CDR2 YYEEEE. The CDR3 has 15 amino acids. The chain's CDR3 is CASSLGGGDYNEQFF. In DNA, the CDR3 is TGTGCCAGCAGCTTGGGAGGGGGGGACTACAATGAGCAGTTCTTC. The full variable domain, rest sourced from reference TRBV5-6 and TRBJ2-1, is DAGVTQSPTHLIKTRGQQVTLRCSPKSGHDTVSWYQQALGQGPQFIFQYYEEEERQRGNFPDRFSGHQFPNYSSELNVNALLLGDSALYLCASSLGGGDYNEQFFGPGTRLTVL.

The chain's CDR3 is CASSEQGFQPQHF. DNA of the CDR3: TGTGCCAGCAGTGAACAGGGGTTTCAGCCCCAGCATTTT. This chain connects TRBV2 to TRBJ1-5, with D possibly being TRBD1 (6 bases). Deletions cut 2 bases from V and 6 bases from J, with 8 bases between. CDR1 and CDR2 (germline): SNHLY, FYNNEI. The CDR3 contains 13 residues.